This is a list of T cell receptor beta chains from one sample in a study of cytomegalovirus exposure and HLA in healthy donors. Profiling relied on immunoSEQ multiplex PCR, and the TCRdb table lists in-frame clones only, not all of them. The table lists about 89,000 clones, roughly 80% of them singletons. The material sequenced was PBMCs. The receptor set was obtained from a male donor in good health and CMV-seronegative. Both conserved end residues are part of each CDR3. D genes are given only for firm matches. Expanded clones are given a class, and other clones once, few, many or no size at all.

j_call d_call v_call clone_size cdr3_aa cdr3_nt
TRBJ1-4 . TRBV7-2 . CASSFDGLGDDEKLFF TGTGCCAGCAGCTTCGACGGTTTAGGGGATGATGAAAAACTGTTTTTT
TRBJ1-2 TRBD1 TRBV27 . CASSLKGASYGYTF TGTGCCAGCAGTTTAAAGGGGGCCTCCTATGGCTACACCTTC
TRBJ1-5 TRBD1 TRBV7-2 . CASSPDRDRVSQPQHF TGTGCCAGCAGCCCGGACAGGGACAGGGTTTCTCAGCCCCAGCATTTT
TRBJ2-5 TRBD1 TRBV6-6 few CASTGTGVSETQYF TGTGCCAGCACCGGGACAGGGGTCTCAGAGACCCAGTACTTC
TRBJ2-1 TRBD2 TRBV28 few CASSTRGFLGLAGGSSYNEQFF TGTGCCAGCAGTACAAGGGGGTTTTTGGGACTAGCGGGAGGAAGCTCCTACAATGAGCAGTTCTTC
TRBJ2-5 TRBD1 TRBV10-3 few CAISDPGQGVVETQYF TGTGCCATCAGTGATCCGGGACAGGGGGTCGTGGAGACCCAGTACTTC
TRBJ2-7 . TRBV29-1 . CSVEGQAQDEQYF TGCAGCGTTGAGGGGCAGGCACAAGACGAGCAGTACTTC
TRBJ2-7 . TRBV5-1 . CASSPDSNYGEQYF TGCGCCAGCAGCCCGGACTCCAACTACGGAGAGCAGTACTTC
TRBJ1-5 TRBD1 TRBV28 few CAILIQGASNQPQHF TGTGCCATCTTGATCCAGGGGGCGAGCAATCAGCCCCAGCATTTT
TRBJ1-1 . TRBV5-4 . CASSFRVPGTEAFF TGTGCCAGCAGCTTCCGGGTCCCGGGAACTGAAGCTTTCTTT
TRBJ1-6 . TRBV27 . CASGISGRGRSPLHF TGTGCCAGCGGGATTTCGGGCAGGGGTCGATCACCCCTCCACTTT
TRBJ1-4 . TRBV4-1 . CASSHPGANEKLFF TGCGCCAGCAGCCATCCGGGGGCTAATGAAAAACTGTTTTTT
TRBJ2-5 . TRBV11-2 once CASSFAGLETQYF TGTGCCAGCAGCTTTGCAGGGCTAGAGACCCAGTACTTC
TRBJ2-3 . TRBV27 . CASNPWNGKSSTDTQYF TGTGCCAGCAATCCTTGGAACGGGAAGTCTAGCACAGATACGCAGTATTTT
TRBJ1-4 TRBD1 TRBV27 . CASSFDRGGEKLFF TGTGCCAGCAGTTTCGACAGGGGAGGGGAAAAACTGTTTTTT
TRBJ2-5 . TRBV27 . CASSLGSGSVETQYF TGTGCCAGCAGTTTAGGGTCGGGGTCGGTGGAGACCCAGTACTTC
TRBJ2-3 TRBD2 TRBV4-3 . CASSRLAGGSSTDTQYF TGCGCCAGCAGCCGACTAGCGGGGGGCTCTAGCACAGATACGCAGTATTTT
TRBJ2-7 TRBD1 TRBV18 . CASSPSVAFGQGIYEQYF TGTGCCAGCTCACCAAGCGTAGCCTTTGGACAGGGGATCTACGAGCAGTACTTC
TRBJ2-3 . TRBV5-6 few CASSLVVQGRGDTQYF TGTGCCAGCAGCTTGGTAGTCCAGGGTAGGGGAGATACGCAGTATTTT
TRBJ2-1 TRBD2 TRBV29-1 . CSAPGTRKGEQFF TGCAGCGCCCCCGGGACTAGAAAGGGTGAGCAGTTCTTC
TRBJ1-2 . TRBV6-5 . CASRTEQGRPGYTF TGTGCCAGCAGGACGGAACAGGGTCGCCCTGGCTACACCTTC
TRBJ1-2 . TRBV6-1 . CASTREAATIDGYTF TGTGCCAGTACCAGAGAGGCAGCGACGATAGATGGCTACACCTTC
TRBJ1-2 . TRBV10-1 . CASSKGVNYGYTF TGCGCCAGCTCAAAGGGAGTAAACTATGGCTACACCTTC
TRBJ2-7 . TRBV28 . CASSFLLDSIYEQYF TGTGCCAGCAGTTTTTTATTAGACAGCATCTACGAGCAGTACTTC
TRBJ2-1 . TRBV7-3 . CASSPTLVSLNEQFF TGTGCCAGCAGCCCCACACTAGTGTCCTTGAATGAGCAGTTCTTC
TRBJ2-1 TRBD2 TRBV9 few CASSPSWGGTNLAGGLYNEQFF TGTGCCAGCAGCCCTAGCTGGGGGGGAACAAATCTAGCGGGAGGCCTCTACAATGAGCAGTTCTTC
TRBJ1-5 . TRBV10-3 . CAISTQGDQPQHF TGTGCCATCAGCACACAGGGAGATCAGCCCCAGCATTTT
TRBJ1-2 . TRBV7-9 . CASSFVPGTNYGYTF TGTGCCAGCAGCTTCGTTCCGGGAACTAACTATGGCTACACCTTC
TRBJ2-5 TRBD1 TRBV28 . CASRKTGGRRKEQYF TGTGCCAGCAGAAAGACAGGGGGTCGCCGAAAAGAGCAGTACTTC
TRBJ2-7 TRBD1 TRBV4-3 . CASSRKTGAIEQYF TGCGCCAGCAGCCGAAAGACAGGGGCTATAGAGCAGTACTTC
TRBJ2-7 . TRBV27 few CASRSQSYEQYF TGTGCCAGCAGGTCACAGTCCTACGAGCAGTACTTC
TRBJ2-7 TRBD2 TRBV4-3 few CASSQASGSIYEQYF TGCGCCAGCAGCCAAGCAAGCGGGAGTATATACGAGCAGTACTTC
TRBJ2-7 . TRBV28 . CASRHKTVSYEQYF TGTGCCAGCAGGCACAAGACAGTATCCTACGAGCAGTACTTC
TRBJ2-6 TRBD2 TRBV5-4 . CASSLALTSGGPNGANVLTF TGTGCCAGCAGCTTGGCTCTCACTAGCGGGGGGCCGAATGGGGCCAACGTCCTGACTTTC
TRBJ1-5 . TRBV28 few CASSLSRNIQPQHF TGTGCCAGCAGTTTATCCCGCAACATACAGCCCCAGCATTTT
TRBJ2-5 . TRBV7-2 . CASSGGVQETQYF TGTGCCAGCAGTGGAGGGGTACAAGAGACCCAGTACTTC
TRBJ2-2 TRBD2 TRBV28 . CASSSPRGSSTGELFF TGTGCCAGCAGTTCCCCTCGCGGGAGCTCAACCGGGGAGCTGTTTTTT
TRBJ1-4 TRBD1 TRBV5-1 . CASSLEGTGNEKLFF TGCGCCAGCAGCTTGGAAGGGACAGGGAATGAAAAACTGTTTTTT
TRBJ1-5 . TRBV2 . CASSEMLGGRGNQPQHF TGTGCCAGCAGTGAAATGTTGGGGGGACGGGGCAATCAGCCCCAGCATTTT
TRBJ1-1 . TRBV25-1 once CATMDGGGAGEAFF TGTGCCACCATGGATGGGGGGGGCGCTGGTGAAGCTTTCTTT
TRBJ1-1 . TRBV6-1 . CANLQGGGGTEAFF TGTGCCAACCTGCAGGGAGGGGGGGGCACTGAAGCTTTCTTT
TRBJ2-1 TRBD2 TRBV18 . CASSPAGTSGWSSYNEQFF TGTGCCAGCTCACCGGCCGGGACTAGCGGGTGGAGCTCCTACAATGAGCAATTCTTC
TRBJ1-1 . TRBV27 few CASSLSWQNTEAFF TGTGCCAGCAGTTTATCGTGGCAGAACACTGAAGCTTTCTTT
TRBJ1-5 . TRBV6-1 . CASTEGVHQPQHF TGTGCCAGCACCGAGGGGGTACATCAGCCCCAGCATTTT
TRBJ1-2 . TRBV6-5 . CASSYFLDRGDGYTF TGTGCCAGCAGTTACTTTCTCGACAGAGGCGATGGCTACACCTTC
TRBJ2-6 TRBD2 TRBV9 . CASSAETSGTRPGANVLTF TGTGCCAGCAGCGCGGAAACTAGCGGGACGCGGCCTGGGGCCAACGTCCTGACTTTC
TRBJ2-7 . TRBV11-2 . CASSSRVLMYEQYF TGTGCCAGCAGCAGCCGGGTCCTTATGTACGAGCAGTACTTC
TRBJ1-1 . TRBV7-3 . CASSPGTGSAEAFF TGTGCCAGCAGCCCAGGTACAGGGAGCGCTGAAGCTTTCTTT
TRBJ2-3 . TRBV5-4 . CASSLASGTGGTQYF TGTGCCAGCAGCTTGGCTAGCGGGACAGGTGGTACGCAGTATTTT
TRBJ2-7 . TRBV5-5 few CASSSFLAGEQYF TGTGCCAGCAGCTCTTTTCTGGCCGGGGAGCAGTACTTC
TRBJ2-1 . TRBV7-3 . CASSLAGVPYNEQFF TGTGCCAGCAGCTTGGCAGGGGTACCTTACAATGAGCAGTTCTTC
TRBJ1-2 TRBD1 TRBV4-1 few CASSQRNRQGRNGYTF TGCGCCAGCAGCCAAAGAAATCGACAGGGGCGGAATGGCTACACCTTC
TRBJ2-1 TRBD2 TRBV27 . CASSPRRTSGDSYNEQFF TGTGCCAGCAGTCCTAGGCGGACTAGCGGTGATTCCTACAATGAGCAGTTCTTC
TRBJ2-1 . TRBV2 once CAGSDTRVLVANEQFF TGTGCCGGCAGTGACACCCGCGTATTAGTCGCCAATGAGCAGTTCTTC
TRBJ1-1 . TRBV7-3 . CASSLFRGNTEAFF TGTGCCAGCAGCTTATTCCGGGGGAACACTGAAGCTTTCTTT